Listed here are 20 T cell receptor beta chains from one sample, sequenced in a study of blood T cell repertoires in COVID-19. TCRdb keeps only in-frame clones here, not all; method: immunoSEQ multiplex PCR. The sample yields 250,000 to 400,000 clones, roughly 88% seen once. The sequenced sample was peripheral blood. Receptors were obtained from a woman in her twenties or thirties with COVID-19, enrolled during active disease.

J is TRBJ1-2 and V is TRBV5-6; D might be TRBD1 (6 bases). CDR1 is SGHDT and CDR2 is YYEEEE in the germline V gene. Trimming removed 5 bases from V and 6 bases from J, with 14 bases in between. The CDR3 totals 13 residues. The CDR3 loop is CASSLTGKDGYTF. CDR3 nucleotide sequence: TGTGCCAGCAGTCTCACAGGGAAGGATGGCTACACCTTC. The full variable domain, with the rest looked up from reference TRBV5-6 and TRBJ1-2, is DAGVTQSPTHLIKTRGQQVTLRCSPKSGHDTVSWYQQALGQGPQFIFQYYEEEERQRGNFPDRFSGHQFPNYSSELNVNALLLGDSALYLCASSLTGKDGYTFGSGTRLTVV.

J is TRBJ2-7 and V is TRBV28, with D tentatively TRBD2 (5 bases). Per germline, CDR1 MDHEN and CDR2 SYDVKM. Trimming shortened V by 5 bases and J by 2 bases, and 16 bases separated the two germline ends. The length of the CDR3 is 15 residues. The CDR3 DNA sequence: TGTGCCAGCAGTAGGGCCGGACTCCACACCTACGAGCAGTACTTC. Its translation: CASSRAGLHTYEQYF.

The chain combines TRBV27 with TRBJ2-5; tentative D call: TRBD1 (6 bases). The CDR3 has 15 amino acids. Germline V gene sequence: CDR1 MNHEY, CDR2 SMNVEV (reference sequence). V was clipped by 1 base and J by 5 bases, with 14 bases between them. The CDR3: CASSLLGGSEETQYF. As DNA, the CDR3 is TGTGCCAGCAGTTTATTAGGGGGAAGCGAGGAGACCCAGTACTTC.

The chain uses TRBV3-1 (or the pseudogene TRBV3-2) and TRBJ2-3; TRBD2 matches 13 bases. The germline V gene has CDR1 LGHDT and CDR2 YNNKEL (reference sequence). Trimming cost V 3 bases and J 4 bases; bases outside gene matches: 7. The CDR3 is 17 residues long. CDR3 region: CASSHYTSGRASDTQYF. CDR3 coding DNA: TGTGCCAGCAGCCACTATACTAGCGGGAGGGCCTCAGATACGCAGTATTTT.

This clone was detected only a few times. V is TRBV27 and J is TRBJ1-5; 8 bases map to TRBD1. The CDR3 length is 15 residues. V lost 0 bases, J lost 5 bases, and 3 bases stayed unmatched. Germline CDR1 is MNHEY and CDR2 is SMNVEV (reference sequence). DNA for the CDR3: TGTGCCAGCAGTTTATCGATACAGGGGGATCAGCCCCAGCATTTT. Translation: CASSLSIQGDQPQHF.

V usage is TRBV18 and J usage is TRBJ2-7; D is unclear. This CDR3 has 14 amino acids. The germline V gene has CDR1 KGHSH and CDR2 LQKENI. V lost 4 bases to trimming and J lost 1 base, with 11 bases between them. CDR3 DNA: TGTGCCAGCTCACGCCCCGGGTCGTCCTACGAGCAGTACTTC. Its protein product is CASSRPGSSYEQYF. The full variable domain, completed using reference TRBV18 and TRBJ2-7, is NAGVMQNPRHLVRRRGQEARLRCSPMKGHSHVYWYRQLPEEGLKFMVYLQKENIIDESGMPKERFSAEFPKEGPSILRIQQVVRGDSAAYFCASSRPGSSYEQYFGPGTRLTVT.

CDR3 bases: TGCGCCAGCAGCCAGGGGGACAACTACGAGCAGTACTTC. Residues: CASSQGDNYEQYF. The rearrangement uses TRBV4-1 and TRBJ2-7, with D possibly TRBD1 on 6 matching bases. V gave up 3 bases and J gave up 3 bases, with 9 bases separating them. Germline V gives CDR1 MGHRA, CDR2 YSYEKL. This CDR3 region has 13 residues.

This rearrangement joins TRBV11-3 to TRBJ2-7, with D maybe TRBD1 (6 bases). Germline CDR1 SGHNT, CDR2 YENEEA. CDR3 length: 14 residues. V was pared by 5 bases and J by 3 bases, with 14 bases between. The chain's CDR3 is CASSKRDKDYEQYF. In DNA form, the CDR3 reads TGTGCCAGCAGCAAGAGGGACAAAGACTACGAGCAGTACTTC.

The gene calls are TRBV18 and TRBJ1-1; 9 bases are shared with TRBD1. Germline CDR1 and CDR2: KGHSH and LQKENI. The length of the CDR3 is 15 residues. The V segment lost 3 bases and the J segment 3 bases; nucleotides outside the gene matches: 5. The CDR3 sequence: CASSPRDRGDTEAFF. CDR3 coding DNA: TGTGCCAGCTCACCGCGAGACAGGGGGGACACTGAAGCTTTCTTT.

The genes are TRBV16 and TRBJ2-1, with TRBD2 matching over 15 bases. Germline V gives CDR1 KGHSY, CDR2 FQNENV. Losses at the gene ends were 3 bases for V and 0 bases for J; bases not matched to a gene: 3. This CDR3 spans 18 amino acids. In DNA, the CDR3 is TGTGCCAGCAGCCAGGGGACTAGCGGGAGGAGCTCCTACAATGAGCAGTTCTTC. This sequence encodes CASSQGTSGRSSYNEQFF.

There are a few counts of this clone. The chain has TRBV10-1 and TRBJ2-1; 9 bases are shared with TRBD2. Germline CDR1 and CDR2: WNHNN and SYGVQD (reference sequence). The CDR3 has 17 amino acids. Trimming took 0 bases from V and 9 from J; bases not matched to a gene: 12. The CDR3 DNA is TGCGCCAGCAGTGAGTCAAGGGCGGGAGGGCCCTCGGGTGAGCAGTTCTTC. It translates to CASSESRAGGPSGEQFF.

The rearrangement uses TRBV24-1 and TRBJ1-2; perhaps TRBD1 as D (6 bases). CDR1 and CDR2 (germline): KGHDR, SFDVKD. This CDR3 spans 15 amino acids. Deletions cut 5 bases from V and 3 bases from J, with 15 bases between. CDR3 nucleotide sequence: TGTGCCACCAGTGCCGGGACGGCAGGGGACTATGGCTACACCTTC. Protein: CATSAGTAGDYGYTF.

This clone was seen just once. The rearrangement uses TRBV5-4 and TRBJ2-2; no clear D. V shed 0 bases and J shed 0 bases, with 6 bases lying between them. This CDR3 has 15 amino acids. Germline CDR1 and CDR2: SGHNT and YYREEE (reference sequence). CDR3: CASSLDFANTGELFF. In DNA form, the CDR3 reads TGTGCCAGCAGCTTGGACTTCGCGAACACCGGGGAGCTGTTTTTT.

The gene calls are TRBV6-1 and TRBJ1-2, with D possibly being TRBD1 (6 bases). The CDR3 is 18 residues long. V was cut by 4 bases and J by 1 base, with 22 bases left in between. Germline assignment: CDR1 MNHNS and CDR2 SASEGT. Here the CDR3 reads CASSGYPGAGDFNYGYTF. The CDR3 bases are TGTGCCAGCAGTGGGTATCCCGGGGCAGGGGATTTTAACTATGGCTACACCTTC.

The chain links TRBV25-1 to TRBJ2-3; possibly TRBD2 for D (6 bases). CDR1 and CDR2 from the germline V gene are MGHDK and SYGVNS. Deletions cut 4 bases from V and 2 bases from J, with 13 bases between. The CDR3 is 15 residues long. The CDR3 loop reads CASSVGSGYTDTQYF. Written as DNA, the CDR3 is TGTGCCAGCAGTGTCGGGAGCGGGTACACAGATACGCAGTATTTT.

This clone came up once. The chain links TRBV11-2 to TRBJ2-1; D perhaps matches TRBD1 (5 bases). The germline CDR1 and CDR2 sequences are SGHAT and FQNNGV. Trimming pared 6 bases from V and 0 bases from J, leaving 12 bases between. CDR3 length: 15 residues. In DNA, the CDR3 is TGTGCCAGCAGGACTCAGGGTGGCTCCTACAATGAGCAGTTCTTC. Translating it yields CASRTQGGSYNEQFF.

The V gene is TRBV10-1, the J gene TRBJ2-5; 7 bases match TRBD1. This CDR3 spans 19 amino acids. The V gene end was trimmed by 7 bases and the J gene end by 5 bases; junction bases not matched to a gene: 25. Germline assignment: CDR1 WNHNN and CDR2 SYGVQD (reference sequence). The CDR3 DNA sequence: TGCGCCAGCACCACGATTAAAAAAAGGGTTAGGGGGCAGTCTGAGACCCAGTACTTC. Amino acids: CASTTIKKRVRGQSETQYF.

The V gene is TRBV28, the J gene TRBJ2-3, with TRBD2 matching over 12 bases. CDR3 size: 16 residues. V gave up 6 bases and J gave up 6 bases; unmatched junction bases: 10. Germline lookup yields CDR1 MDHEN and CDR2 SYDVKM. Written as DNA, the CDR3 is TGTGCCAGCAGGCGAACGTCCCTAGCGGGGGGGGATACGCAGTATTTT. Translation gives CASRRTSLAGGDTQYF.

This chain joins TRBV7-9 and TRBJ2-5, with D unresolved. Germline V gene data show CDR1 as SEHNR and CDR2 as FQNEAQ (reference sequence). V was cut by 6 bases and J by 5 bases, with 10 bases left in between. The CDR3 length is 12 residues. The CDR3 coding sequence is TGTGCCAGCAGTACCCCGAGGGAGACCCAGTACTTC. This sequence encodes CASSTPRETQYF. The variable domain in full, with the rest retrieved from reference TRBV7-9 and TRBJ2-5, is DTGVSQNPRHKITKRGQNVTFRCDPISEHNRLYWYRQTLGQGPEFLTYFQNEAQLEKSRLLSDRFSAERPKGSFSTLEIQRTEQGDSAMYLCASSTPRETQYFGPGTRLLVL.

The chain uses TRBV5-1 and TRBJ2-2; 7 nucleotides match TRBD1. CDR3 length: 16 residues. Germline loops: CDR1 SGHRS, CDR2 YFSETQ. After removal of 2 bases from V and 1 base from J, the junction contained 5 bases not matched to a gene. The CDR3 here is CASSLSQGRNTGELFF. DNA for the CDR3: TGCGCCAGCAGCTTATCACAGGGGAGGAACACCGGGGAGCTGTTTTTT.